Presented here are 17 T cell receptor beta chains from one specimen sequenced in a study of T cells in Graves' hyperthyroidism and ophthalmopathy. Amplification targeted TCR beta CDR3 regions from RNA transcripts. With the HTBI primer set, the TCR CDR3 went through a first round of RT-PCR. TCRdb processed the multiplex PCR reads anew with MiXCR; each CDR3 protein has one entry. Among a few hundred thousand distinct CDR3 sequences listed, 13% to 15% were seen once. The sample comprised blood. The receptors stem from a woman aged 40 to 50 with Graves' hyperthyroidism that later progressed to Graves' ophthalmopathy.

V gene TRBV6-1 combines with J gene TRBJ2-1, with a tentative D call TRBD2 (5 bases). This CDR3 contains 14 residues. Germline values: CDR1 MNHNS, CDR2 SASEGT. Trimming removed 7 bases at V and 6 bases at J, with 16 bases between. The DNA of the CDR3 is TGTGCCAGCAACGGGGAGCTAGGGCGCAATGAGCAGTTCTTC. It codes for CASNGELGRNEQFF.

Ten or more counts support this clonotype. The rearrangement uses TRBV5-1 and TRBJ2-2; the D gene is possibly TRBD2 (6 bases). The CDR3 covers 15 residues. Germline CDR1 SGHRS, CDR2 YFSETQ. The ends were cut back, 4 bases at V and 3 bases at J, with 13 bases in the middle. The CDR3 DNA reads TGCGCCAGCAGCCCCCGGACGGGGGACACCGGGGAGCTGTTTTTT. Protein sequence: CASSPRTGDTGELFF. Drawing the rest from reference TRBV5-1 and TRBJ2-2, the complete variable domain is KAGVTQTPRYLIKTRGQQVTLSCSPISGHRSVSWYQQTPGQGLQFLFEYFSETQRNKGNFPGRFSGRQFSNSRSEMNVSTLELGDSALYLCASSPRTGDTGELFFGEGSRLTVL.

The chain links TRBV2 to TRBJ2-7; 11 positions agree with TRBD2. J lost 3 bases, V lost 2 bases, and 6 bases had no gene match. The V gene's germline CDR1 is SNHLY and CDR2 FYNNEI. This CDR3 has 16 residues. In DNA form, the CDR3 reads TGTGCCAGCAGTGAATTAATTGGGACTAGCGGCTACGAGCAGTACTTC. Its translation: CASSELIGTSGYEQYF.

This clonotype has at least ten counts. The CDR3, as DNA: TGTGCCCGGACTAGCGGGAGGGCCGGTTTGGCAGATACGCAGTATTTT. It yields the protein CARTSGRAGLADTQYF. V usage is TRBV30 and J usage is TRBJ2-3; 15 bases match TRBD2. Germline assignment: CDR1 GTSNPN and CDR2 SVGIG (reference sequence). The CDR3 totals 16 residues. The ends lost 8 bases at V and 4 bases at J; junction bases unmatched: 10.

In this sample, this clonotype turned up many times. The chain joins TRBV14 to TRBJ2-1, with 9 bases that match TRBD1. CDR1 and CDR2 from the germline V gene are SGHDN and FVKESK. The CDR3 has 14 amino acids. Trimming cost V 6 bases and J 8 bases; bases outside gene matches: 8. The CDR3 nucleotides read TGTGCCAGCAGGAAACAGGGGGCTAGCGATGAGCAGTTCTTC. Its translation is CASRKQGASDEQFF.

In this sample, this clonotype turned up many times. The chain joins TRBV19 to TRBJ1-1; perhaps TRBD1 as D (5 bases). Germline lookup yields CDR1 LNHDA and CDR2 SQIVND (reference sequence). This CDR3 comprises 13 residues. Trimming removed 2 bases from V and 4 bases from J, with 8 bases in between. The CDR3: CASSIRGTTEAFF. The DNA for the CDR3 is TGTGCCAGTAGTATACGGGGGACCACTGAAGCTTTCTTT.

This clonotype has at least ten counts. The chain has TRBV27 and TRBJ2-3, with D hard to call. Germline values: CDR1 MNHEY, CDR2 SMNVEV (reference sequence). With 5 bases removed from V and 8 bases from J, the gap between germline ends came to 11 bases. There are 12 residues in the CDR3. The DNA for the CDR3 is TGTGCCAGCAGTCCCCGGTCGGGTACGCAGTATTTT. Translating gives CASSPRSGTQYF.

This clonotype occurred many times. The V call is TRBV20-1, the J call TRBJ2-1; D ambiguous. Trimming shortened V by 6 bases and J by 6 bases, and 6 bases separated the two germline ends. The CDR3 is 10 amino acids. Germline V gene data show CDR1 as DFQATT and CDR2 as SNEGSKA (reference sequence). CDR3: CSAESNEQFF. CDR3 sequence (DNA): TGCAGTGCCGAGAGCAATGAGCAGTTCTTC.

This clonotype occurred many times. CDR3 nucleotides: TGTGCCAGCAGTCAACACGTGACTAGCAACAATGAGCAGTTCTTC. It specifies CASSQHVTSNNEQFF. This chain uses TRBV7-9 with TRBJ2-1, with TRBD2 identical over 7 bases. This CDR3 comprises 15 residues. V was clipped by 6 bases and J by 5 bases; unmatched bases: 10. Germline assignment: CDR1 SEHNR and CDR2 FQNEAQ (reference sequence).

This clonotype came up many times. The chain has TRBV28 and TRBJ2-2; D perhaps matches TRBD2 (5 bases). The CDR3 has 15 amino acids. Germline V gene sequence: CDR1 MDHEN, CDR2 SYDVKM. Trimming took off 5 bases at V and 4 bases at J, with 14 bases between the two ends. The CDR3: CASSITRAGTGELFF. The CDR3 DNA follows: TGTGCCAGCAGTATTACTAGGGCTGGCACCGGGGAGCTGTTTTTT.

This clonotype was picked up many times. This CDR3 reads CASSIAGQSSYNEQFF. In DNA form, the CDR3 reads TGTGCCAGTAGTATAGCGGGGCAAAGCTCCTACAATGAGCAGTTCTTC. The chain joins TRBV19 to TRBJ2-1, with D perhaps TRBD1 or TRBD2 (5 bases each). The V end lost 1 base, the J end lost 0 bases, and 10 bases lay between the germline ends. This CDR3 is 16 amino acids long. Per the germline V gene, CDR1 is LNHDA and CDR2 is SQIVND (reference sequence).

This clonotype has ten or more counts. This chain links TRBV18 with TRBJ2-5; TRBD2 agrees at 13 bases. From germline, CDR1 is KGHSH and CDR2 LQKENI. The length of the CDR3 is 14 residues. After removal of 3 bases from V and 5 bases from J, the junction contained 0 bases not matched to a gene. The CDR3 DNA reads TGTGCCAGCTCACCGACTAGCGGGAGGGAGACCCAGTACTTC. Protein sequence: CASSPTSGRETQYF.

This clonotype appeared many times. The J gene is TRBJ2-3, the V gene TRBV25-1; TRBD2 matches at 8 bases. The ends lost 8 bases at V and 4 bases at J; junction bases unmatched: 11. The V gene's germline CDR1 is MGHDK and CDR2 SYGVNS. The CDR3 spans 15 residues. The CDR3 reads CASGMTSAPADTQYF. The CDR3 DNA reads TGTGCCAGCGGGATGACTAGCGCCCCGGCAGATACGCAGTATTTT.

The table lists this clonotype with many counts. The rearrangement links TRBV10-2 to TRBJ2-1; D is tentatively TRBD1 or TRBD2 (5 bases each). The CDR3 has 12 amino acids. Trimming took off 8 bases at V and 8 bases at J, with 13 bases between the two ends. The germline gives CDR1 WSHSY, CDR2 SAAADI. This CDR3 reads CASSTGTHEQFF. The CDR3 nucleotides read TGCGCCAGCTCGACTGGGACCCATGAGCAGTTCTTC.

This clonotype was recorded many times. V usage is TRBV28 and J usage is TRBJ2-7; a weak D match, TRBD1 (5 bases). Germline V gene sequence: CDR1 MDHEN, CDR2 SYDVKM. The CDR3 is 13 amino acids. V was pared by 7 bases and J by 3 bases, with 13 bases between. The CDR3 nucleotides are TGTGCCAGCACCTACGACGGACACTACGAGCAGTACTTC. As protein: CASTYDGHYEQYF.

This clonotype has at least ten counts. The chain joins TRBV5-1 to TRBJ2-1, with TRBD1 as a possible D gene (8 bases). V was pared by 4 bases and J by 6 bases, with 26 bases between. Germline CDR1 SGHRS, CDR2 YFSETQ. The CDR3 extends over 18 amino acids. CDR3 protein: CASSTWRGTGGGANEQFF. The CDR3, as DNA: TGCGCCAGCAGCACTTGGCGGGGGACAGGAGGTGGGGCCAATGAGCAGTTCTTC.

This clonotype showed up just a few times. This chain joins TRBV10-3 and TRBJ2-7, with 11 bases identical to TRBD1. The CDR3 length is 16 residues. Germline CDR1 reads ENHRY; CDR2 reads SYGVKD. The ends lost 3 bases at V and 0 bases at J; junction bases unmatched: 4. The CDR3 region has the DNA TGTGCCATCAGTGAACCGGGACAGGGGGTCTCCTACGAGCAGTACTTC. Protein product: CAISEPGQGVSYEQYF.